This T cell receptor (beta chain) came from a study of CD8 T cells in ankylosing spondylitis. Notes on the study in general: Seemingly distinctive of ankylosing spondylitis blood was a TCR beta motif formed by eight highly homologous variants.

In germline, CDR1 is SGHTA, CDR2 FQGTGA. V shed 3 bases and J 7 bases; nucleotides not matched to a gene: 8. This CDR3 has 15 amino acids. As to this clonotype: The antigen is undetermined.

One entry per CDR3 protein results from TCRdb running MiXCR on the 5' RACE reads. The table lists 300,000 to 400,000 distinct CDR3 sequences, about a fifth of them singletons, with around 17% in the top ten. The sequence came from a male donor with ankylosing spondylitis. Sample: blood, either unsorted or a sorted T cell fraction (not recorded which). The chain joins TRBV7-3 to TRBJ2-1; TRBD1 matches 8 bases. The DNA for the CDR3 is TGTGCCAGCAGCTTTGGGCAGGGGGCTTGGAATGAGCAGTTCTTC. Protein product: CASSFGQGAWNEQFF.